This is a list of T cell receptor beta chains from one sample in a study of blood T cell repertoires in COVID-19. Assay: immunoSEQ multiplex PCR; the TCRdb copy retains only in-frame clones and omits some. This sample has more than 200,000 clones, with roughly 80% found just once. The sequenced sample was PBMCs or T cells enriched from blood (not recorded which). The receptor set was obtained from a man aged 55-75 years who had recovered from COVID-19. Each CDR3 is given with its conserved first and last residue. Each record gives: V gene, J gene, clone size, D gene, CDR3 protein, CDR3 DNA. D genes are given only for firm matches. Clone size appears in some rows only: once, few, many, or a class for an expanded clone.

TRBV5-5,TRBJ1-5,.,.,CASSPVQVNQPQHF,TGTGCCAGCAGCCCCGTCCAGGTCAATCAGCCCCAGCATTTT
TRBV18,TRBJ2-7,once,TRBD1,CASSPFWTGELFEQYF,TGTGCCAGCTCACCTTTTTGGACAGGGGAGCTGTTCGAGCAGTACTTC
TRBV7-8,TRBJ2-1,.,TRBD2,CASSLGWEGLNEQFF,TGTGCCAGCAGCTTAGGGTGGGAGGGTTTGAATGAGCAGTTCTTC
TRBV3-1/TRBV3-2,TRBJ1-4,.,TRBD1,CASSLNGQELFF,TGTGCCAGCAGCCTTAACGGACAGGAACTGTTTTTT
TRBV7-2,TRBJ1-2,once,.,CASSYTGNYGYTF,TGTGCCAGCAGCTATACAGGGAACTATGGCTACACCTTC
TRBV6-2/TRBV6-3,TRBJ1-6,.,TRBD1,CASSRGTGARDLHF,TGTGCCAGCAGTCGCGGGACAGGCGCCCGGGACCTCCACTTT
TRBV11-3,TRBJ1-1,.,.,CASSLTPGNTEAFF,TGTGCCAGCAGCTTAACCCCGGGGAACACTGAAGCTTTCTTT
TRBV24-1,TRBJ1-6,.,TRBD1,CATSTGQGGSPLHF,TGTGCCACCAGTACCGGACAGGGGGGTTCACCCCTCCACTTT
TRBV10-3,TRBJ2-3,.,TRBD2,CASSGGLRTDTQYF,TGTGCCAGTAGCGGGGGGTTGCGCACAGATACGCAGTATTTT
TRBV30,TRBJ1-2,.,TRBD1,CACRDRTNYGYTF,TGTGCCTGCCGGGACAGGACTAACTATGGCTACACCTTC
TRBV7-9,TRBJ1-2,.,.,CASTLIPEMGYTF,TGTGCCAGCACCCTAATACCGGAGATGGGCTACACCTTC
TRBV12-5,TRBJ1-1,.,.,CASGGGWDTEAFF,TGTGCTAGTGGTGGGGGCTGGGACACTGAAGCTTTCTTT
TRBV2,TRBJ2-5,once,.,CASSEYTGWYF,TGTGCCAGCAGTGAATATACAGGCTGGTACTTC
TRBV5-1,TRBJ2-3,.,.,CASSTRLAGFTDTQYF,TGCGCCAGCAGCACCCGGCTCGCGGGGTTTACAGATACGCAGTATTTT
TRBV19,TRBJ2-1,.,TRBD2,CASRATLAGGWNEQFF,TGTGCCAGTAGAGCCACCCTAGCGGGGGGCTGGAATGAGCAGTTCTTC
TRBV7-2,TRBJ2-1,.,TRBD1,CASSLKRDRVTDEQFF,TGTGCCAGCAGCCTCAAACGGGACAGGGTTACGGATGAGCAGTTCTTC
TRBV6-2/TRBV6-3,TRBJ2-4,.,TRBD2,CASSFGLANIQYF,TGTGCCAGCAGCTTCGGACTAGCGAACATTCAGTACTTC
TRBV29-1,TRBJ1-5,.,.,CSVEVAGANQPQHF,TGCAGCGTTGAAGTGGCAGGGGCCAATCAGCCCCAGCATTTT
TRBV5-1,TRBJ1-1,.,TRBD1,CASSGWDRVVFF,TGCGCCAGCAGCGGGTGGGACAGGGTTGTTTTCTTT
TRBV19,TRBJ2-5,.,.,CASSRGETQYF,TGTGCCAGTAGTAGGGGCGAGACCCAGTACTTC
TRBV19,TRBJ1-1,.,.,CASGRTGGLNTEAFF,TGTGCCAGTGGTAGAACAGGCGGACTGAACACTGAAGCTTTCTTT
TRBV10-3,TRBJ2-1,.,.,CAISEWGQVHNEQFF,TGTGCCATCAGTGAGTGGGGCCAGGTCCACAATGAGCAGTTCTTC
TRBV7-2,TRBJ1-4,.,.,CASSPRSATNEKLFF,TGTGCCAGCAGCCCAAGGAGTGCAACTAATGAAAAACTGTTTTTT
TRBV21-1,TRBJ1-1,once,.,CASSKERRQMNTEAFF,TGTGCCAGCAGCAAAGAGAGAAGACAGATGAACACTGAAGCTTTCTTT
TRBV19,TRBJ2-2,.,TRBD2,CASSKTPPGGGRAGELFF,TGTGCCAGTAGTAAGACCCCCCCGGGCGGGGGGCGGGCCGGGGAGCTGTTTTTT
TRBV5-6,TRBJ1-4,.,.,CASSYRTDSNEKLFF,TGTGCCAGCAGTTACCGGACGGACTCTAATGAAAAACTGTTTTTT
TRBV7-8,TRBJ1-2,.,.,CASSYDSPNYGYTF,TGTGCCAGCAGCTACGACAGTCCGAACTATGGCTACACCTTC
TRBV6-5,TRBJ1-2,.,.,CATSHPRDGNYGYTF,TGTGCCACCAGCCACCCTCGCGACGGGAACTATGGCTACACCTTC
TRBV5-1,TRBJ1-6,.,.,CASSLDPGGGSPLHF,TGCGCCAGCAGCTTGGACCCCGGGGGTGGCTCACCCCTCCACTTT
TRBV10-1,TRBJ2-7,.,TRBD2,CASSGPGLAGLSYEQYF,TGCGCCAGCAGTGGGCCGGGACTAGCGGGCCTCTCCTACGAGCAGTACTTC
TRBV4-3,TRBJ1-3,.,.,CASSQGHMSSGNTIYF,TGCGCCAGCAGCCAAGGACACATGAGCTCTGGAAACACCATATATTTT
TRBV30,TRBJ1-5,.,.,CAWSGSNQPQHF,TGTGCCTGGAGCGGTAGCAATCAGCCCCAGCATTTT
TRBV2,TRBJ2-1,.,TRBD1,CASRLGQGNNEQFF,TGTGCCAGCAGGTTGGGACAGGGGAACAATGAGCAGTTCTTC
TRBV4-3,TRBJ2-4,.,TRBD1,CASSPQENRGPVAKNIQYF,TGCGCCAGCAGCCCCCAAGAAAACAGGGGGCCTGTAGCCAAAAACATTCAGTACTTC
TRBV24-1,TRBJ1-5,once,.,CATSDPWGLRGQPQHF,TGTGCCACCAGTGACCCCTGGGGGCTTCGGGGTCAGCCCCAGCATTTT
TRBV10-2,TRBJ2-3,.,.,CASRDSPSTDTQYF,TGCGCCAGCAGGGACAGCCCAAGCACAGATACGCAGTATTTT
TRBV3-1/TRBV3-2,TRBJ2-7,.,.,CASSQGGRSTYEQYF,TGTGCCAGCAGCCAAGGGGGCAGATCGACCTACGAGCAGTACTTC
TRBV6-5,TRBJ2-5,.,.,CASSLNREKQETQYF,TGTGCCAGCAGTTTAAACAGGGAGAAGCAAGAGACCCAGTACTTC
TRBV7-2,TRBJ2-5,.,TRBD2,CASSLLSGGQETQYF,TGTGCCAGCAGCTTACTTAGCGGGGGGCAAGAGACCCAGTACTTC
TRBV5-5,TRBJ1-5,many,.,CASSLVPGYSNQPQHF,TGTGCCAGCAGCTTGGTACCGGGTTATAGCAATCAGCCCCAGCATTTT
TRBV24-1,TRBJ2-5,.,TRBD1,CATSVPDRDQETQYF,TGTGCCACCAGTGTTCCGGACAGGGACCAAGAGACCCAGTACTTC
TRBV4-2,TRBJ1-2,.,.,CASSQDRNSYGYTF,TGTGCCAGCAGCCAAGATAGAAACAGCTATGGCTACACCTTC